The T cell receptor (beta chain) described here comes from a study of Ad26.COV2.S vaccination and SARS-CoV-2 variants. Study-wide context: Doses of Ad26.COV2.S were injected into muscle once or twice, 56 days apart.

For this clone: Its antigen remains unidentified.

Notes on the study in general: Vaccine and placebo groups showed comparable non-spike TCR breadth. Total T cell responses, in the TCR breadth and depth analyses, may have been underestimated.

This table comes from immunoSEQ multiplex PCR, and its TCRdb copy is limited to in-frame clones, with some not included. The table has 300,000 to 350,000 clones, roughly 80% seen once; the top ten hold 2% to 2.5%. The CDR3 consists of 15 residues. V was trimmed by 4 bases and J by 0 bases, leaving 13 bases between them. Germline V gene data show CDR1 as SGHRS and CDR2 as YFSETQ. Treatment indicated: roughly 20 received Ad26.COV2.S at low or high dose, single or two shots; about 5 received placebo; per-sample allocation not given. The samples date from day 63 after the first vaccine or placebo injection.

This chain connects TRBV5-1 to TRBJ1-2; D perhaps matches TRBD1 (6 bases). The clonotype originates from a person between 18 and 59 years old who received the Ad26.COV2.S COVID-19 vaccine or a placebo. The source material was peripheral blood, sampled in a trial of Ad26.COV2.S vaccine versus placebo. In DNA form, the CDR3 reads TGCGCCAGCAGCCAGAGGACAGAATCTAACTATGGCTACACCTTC. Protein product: CASSQRTESNYGYTF.